One sample yielded the 29 T cell receptor beta chains listed below, sequenced in a study of blood T cell repertoires in COVID-19. The assay was immunoSEQ multiplex PCR, and TCRdb's table has in-frame clones only and misses some. The sample contains 350,000 or so clones, approximately 91% of which appear only once. What was sequenced was PBMCs or T cells enriched from blood (not recorded which). The receptors derive from a woman in her twenties or thirties who had been exposed to COVID-19.

This clone turned up a few times. The rearrangement uses TRBV11-2 and TRBJ2-2, with TRBD2 matching over 12 bases. V gave up 1 base and J gave up 6 bases; unmatched junction bases: 6. Germline lookup yields CDR1 SGHAT and CDR2 FQNNGV. This CDR3 comprises 17 residues. CDR3 DNA: TGTGCCAGCAGCTTAGCTAGACTAGCGGGAGTTCCCGGGGAGCTGTTTTTT. It translates to CASSLARLAGVPGELFF.

The chain employs TRBV9 and TRBJ1-3; 9 bases are a match to TRBD1. V lost 2 bases and J lost 13; bases outside the gene matches: 16. Germline V gene sequence: CDR1 SGDLS, CDR2 YYNGEE. The CDR3 is 16 amino acids. Here the CDR3 DNA reads TGTGCCAGCAGCGTGGAGGGACAGGGAGCCGGTACAGGAATATATTTT. Amino acids: CASSVEGQGAGTGIYF.

The chain is built from TRBV12-5 and TRBJ1-2; the D is unclear. Trimming shortened V by 1 base and J by 5 bases, and 14 bases separated the two germline ends. The germline V gene has CDR1 LGHNT and CDR2 FRNRAP. This CDR3 contains 15 residues. CDR3: CASGLERARGYGYTF. CDR3 coding DNA: TGTGCTAGTGGTTTGGAACGGGCGAGAGGGTATGGCTACACCTTC.

CDR3 amino acids: CSADPQGANGYTF. The CDR3 DNA reads as TGCAGCGCCGACCCACAGGGGGCGAATGGCTACACCTTC. The rearrangement uses TRBV29-1 and TRBJ1-2, with 9 bases identical to TRBD1. This CDR3 has 13 amino acids. V dropped 7 bases and J dropped 6; count of bases not matched to a gene: 9. Germline CDR1 is SQVTM and CDR2 is ANQGSEA.

CDR3 coding DNA: TGTGCCAGCAGACCGACTAGGGGCTCCTACAATGAGCAGTTCTTC. Translated, it gives CASRPTRGSYNEQFF. The chain combines TRBV7-9 with TRBJ2-1; D may be TRBD2 (6 bases). The V and J ends lost 6 bases and 0 bases respectively, with 12 bases between them. The CDR3 contains 15 residues. Germline values: CDR1 SEHNR, CDR2 FQNEAQ (reference sequence).

V gene TRBV19 combines with J gene TRBJ1-1, with 7 bases aligning to TRBD1. V was pared by 5 bases and J by 4 bases, with 10 bases of the junction left unmatched. CDR1 is LNHDA, CDR2 SQIVND, per germline (reference sequence). This CDR3 region has 15 residues. The chain's CDR3 is CASSSRTGALTEAFF. The CDR3 nucleotides are TGTGCCAGTAGTTCCCGGACAGGCGCTCTCACTGAAGCTTTCTTT.

The chain links TRBV5-1 to TRBJ2-3; TRBD1 aligns across 9 bases. CDR3 length equals 16 residues. Germline V lookup: CDR1 SGHRS, CDR2 YFSETQ. V lost 3 bases, J lost 6 bases, and 11 bases stayed unmatched. In nucleotides, the CDR3 is TGCGCCAGCAGCTCATTACCGGGACAGGGTGACGATACGCAGTATTTT. Translating it yields CASSSLPGQGDDTQYF.

The chain has TRBV3-1 (or the pseudogene TRBV3-2) and TRBJ1-2, with a tentative D call TRBD1 (5 bases). This CDR3 is built from 15 residues. The germline CDR1 and CDR2 sequences are LGHDT and YNNKEL (reference sequence). V lost 0 bases, J lost 8 bases, and 16 bases lay in between. The CDR3 is CASSQDPTSGGGYTF. The CDR3 DNA is TGTGCCAGCAGCCAAGATCCCACCTCGGGGGGAGGCTACACCTTC.

V usage is TRBV2 and J usage is TRBJ1-3; D uncertain. The germline CDR1 and CDR2 sequences are SNHLY and FYNNEI. The CDR3 has 14 residues. V was clipped by 6 bases and J by 0 bases, with 9 bases between them. Here the CDR3 DNA reads TGTGCCAGCAGGCGGGGTATCTCTGGAAACACCATATATTTT. Its translation is CASRRGISGNTIYF.

This rearrangement joins TRBV5-6 to TRBJ2-7, with 9 nucleotides matching TRBD2. Germline CDR1 SGHDT, CDR2 YYEEEE. V dropped 2 bases and J dropped 6; count of bases not matched to a gene: 6. This CDR3 has 14 amino acids. The CDR3 DNA follows: TGTGCCAGCAGCTTCCCGGGACTAGCTTCCGAGCAGTACTTC. It codes for CASSFPGLASEQYF.

The genes are TRBV3-1 (or the pseudogene TRBV3-2) and TRBJ1-6; 7 bases fit TRBD1. From germline, CDR1 is LGHDT and CDR2 YNNKEL (reference sequence). CDR3 length: 15 residues. V lost 4 bases, J lost 7 bases, and 7 bases stayed unmatched. The CDR3 nucleotides are TGTGCCAGCAGCCTTAGGACAGGAGGCAATTCACCCCTCCACTTT. As protein: CASSLRTGGNSPLHF.

J is TRBJ2-5 and V is TRBV5-1; 10 bases align to TRBD2. The germline CDR1 and CDR2 sequences are SGHRS and YFSETQ. V dropped 2 bases and J dropped 3; count of bases not matched to a gene: 1. The CDR3 contains 14 residues. This CDR3 reads CASSFGTSEETQYF. The CDR3 DNA reads TGCGCCAGCAGCTTCGGGACTAGCGAAGAGACCCAGTACTTC.

V and J are TRBV7-9 and TRBJ2-2; tentatively, D is TRBD2 (5 bases). The CDR3 has 16 residues. The V gene's germline CDR1 is SEHNR and CDR2 FQNEAQ (reference sequence). Trimming stripped 7 bases from V and 1 base from J, with 16 bases between. The CDR3 here is CASTYLGMGNTGELFF. The DNA for the CDR3 is TGTGCCAGCACCTACCTCGGGATGGGGAACACCGGGGAGCTGTTTTTT.

The chain is built from TRBV28 and TRBJ1-5; 10 bases align to TRBD1. Per germline, CDR1 MDHEN and CDR2 SYDVKM. With 5 bases clipped from V and 5 bases from J, the junction kept 6 bases outside the gene matches. The CDR3 contains 15 residues. The CDR3 DNA reads as TGTGCCAGCAGTACCGCCGGGACAGGGGATCAGCCCCAGCATTTT. Its protein product is CASSTAGTGDQPQHF.

The V gene is TRBV11-3, the J gene TRBJ1-4, with 7 nucleotides matching TRBD1. The length of the CDR3 is 14 residues. V shed 5 bases, J shed 10 bases, and the junction held 10 bases outside the gene matches. Germline CDR1 SGHNT, CDR2 YENEEA. CDR3 residues: CASSTLGTVGKLFF. Written as DNA, the CDR3 is TGTGCCAGCAGCACCCTTGGGACAGTCGGAAAACTGTTTTTT.

The rearrangement joins TRBV10-1 to TRBJ2-1; TRBD2 matches at 7 bases. This CDR3 comprises 13 residues. Germline V CDR1 and CDR2: WNHNN, SYGVQD (reference sequence). After removal of 5 bases from V and 15 bases from J, the junction contained 13 bases not matched to a gene. This CDR3 reads CASSPSGTSSRFF. The DNA of the CDR3 is TGCGCCAGCAGTCCAAGCGGGACCAGTTCTAGGTTCTTC.

The chain links TRBV7-9 to TRBJ1-2; 11 bases align to TRBD1. This CDR3 spans 15 amino acids. Trimming removed 5 bases from V and 8 bases from J; junction bases left unmatched: 10. CDR1 is SEHNR and CDR2 is FQNEAQ in the germline V gene (reference sequence). The CDR3 DNA is TGTGCCAGCAGCCTCACGGGGACAGGGGGGAGAGGCTACACCTTC. Translating gives CASSLTGTGGRGYTF.

The table lists this clone with a few counts. The chain carries TRBV29-1 and TRBJ1-1; 10 positions agree with TRBD1. The junction had 9 bases not matched to a gene; V was cut back by 5 bases and J by 0 bases. The CDR3 runs to 16 residues. Germline CDR1 SQVTM, CDR2 ANQGSEA. CDR3 loop: CSVSGTGASLNTEAFF. Written as DNA, the CDR3 is TGCAGCGTTTCCGGGACAGGGGCTTCCTTGAACACTGAAGCTTTCTTT.

The CDR3 reads CASSPGGYEKLFF. DNA for the CDR3: TGTGCCAGCAGCCCCGGAGGGTATGAAAAACTGTTTTTT. This chain uses TRBV28 with TRBJ1-4, with unresolved D. The germline V gene encodes CDR1 MDHEN and CDR2 SYDVKM. Trimming cost V 6 bases and J 6 bases, with 11 bases left between them. The CDR3 extends over 13 amino acids.

This clone came up once. The chain recombines TRBV5-4 with TRBJ1-6, with TRBD1 as a possible D gene (6 bases). This CDR3 contains 16 residues. With 0 bases removed from V and 9 bases from J, the gap between germline ends came to 16 bases. CDR1 SGHNT and CDR2 YYREEE come from the germline V gene (reference sequence). Here the CDR3 DNA reads TGTGCCAGCAGCTTGGCCGGGCAGGGGCCCGGTTCACCCCTCCACTTT. Translating it yields CASSLAGQGPGSPLHF.

The chain uses TRBV5-1 and TRBJ2-5; D remains ambiguous. Germline V gives CDR1 SGHRS, CDR2 YFSETQ. CDR3 length equals 17 residues. V lost 0 bases and J lost 1, with 16 bases in between. The DNA of the CDR3 is TGCGCCAGCAGCTTGGGGCCCCGTTCCCCCACCCAAGAGACCCAGTACTTC. Protein product: CASSLGPRSPTQETQYF.

This clone was recorded once. The chain joins TRBV27 to TRBJ2-1; TRBD1 agrees at 8 bases. Germline-derived CDR1 and CDR2 are MNHEY and SMNVEV (reference sequence). The V and J ends lost 7 bases and 6 bases, in that order; junction bases with no gene match: 8. This CDR3 is 14 amino acids long. The DNA of the CDR3 is TGTGCCAGCATGAGACAGGGGAGGTTCAATGAGCAGTTCTTC. Amino acids: CASMRQGRFNEQFF.

The chain uses TRBV28 and TRBJ1-1, with 7 nucleotides matching TRBD1. The V gene end was trimmed by 6 bases and the J gene end by 8 bases; junction bases not matched to a gene: 6. Germline CDR1 and CDR2: MDHEN and SYDVKM. The CDR3 has 12 residues. CDR3 bases: TGTGCCAGCAGGACGACAGGGCGCGAAGCTTTCTTT. Protein: CASRTTGREAFF.

The chain joins TRBV6-5 to TRBJ1-4; tentative D call: TRBD1 (6 bases). The germline V gene has CDR1 MNHEY and CDR2 SVGAGI. V was shortened by 6 bases and J by 7 bases, with 15 bases between the two germline ends. This CDR3 comprises 14 residues. CDR3 amino acids: CASSLEGVSEKLFF. The CDR3 nucleotides are TGTGCCAGCAGCCTCGAGGGGGTTTCTGAAAAACTGTTTTTT.

In this sample, this clone turned up once. The rearrangement links TRBV27 to TRBJ2-1; TRBD2 is a possible D gene (8 bases). Germline V CDR1 and CDR2: MNHEY, SMNVEV (reference sequence). The CDR3 spans 19 residues. Trimming removed 5 bases at V and 4 bases at J, with 27 bases between. The CDR3 loop reads CASSRPPNRGLVMYNEQFF. As DNA, the CDR3 is TGTGCCAGCAGTAGACCCCCCAACAGGGGACTAGTGATGTACAATGAGCAGTTCTTC.

The rearrangement joins TRBV11-2 to TRBJ1-2; 7 bases map to TRBD1. CDR3 length: 14 amino acids. Trimming took 5 bases from V and 5 from J; bases not matched to a gene: 8. Germline-derived CDR1 and CDR2 are SGHAT and FQNNGV. CDR3 nucleotides: TGTGCCAGCAGCCGTAACAGGGGCCCATATGGCTACACCTTC. Encoded protein: CASSRNRGPYGYTF.

The chain is built from TRBV5-5 and TRBJ2-1; 9 bases are shared with TRBD2. The V gene's germline CDR1 is SGHKS and CDR2 YYEKEE (reference sequence). There are 15 residues in the CDR3. V lost 3 bases to trimming and J lost 7 bases; unmatched junction nucleotides: 8. DNA of the CDR3: TGTGCCAGCAGCTGGCTAGCGGGACCTAGAAATGAGCAGTTCTTC. It codes for CASSWLAGPRNEQFF.

This chain connects TRBV18 to TRBJ1-4; 7 bases agree with TRBD1. CDR3 length: 13 amino acids. Trimming cost V 2 bases and J 6 bases; bases outside gene matches: 0. Looked up from germline, CDR1 is KGHSH and CDR2 is LQKENI. Here the CDR3 reads CASSPGTDEKLFF. CDR3 nucleotides: TGTGCCAGCTCACCAGGGACAGATGAAAAACTGTTTTTT.

This clone appeared once. The chain combines TRBV21-1 with TRBJ1-5; no DNA check was done on the table's D call, TRBD1. TRBV21-1 is reported as a pseudogene. CDR3 length: 15 residues. The CDR3 region has the DNA TGTGCCCGGCAAGGGGCCCAGGGGATCCATCAGCCCCAGCATTTT. The encoded protein is CARQGAQGIHQPQHF.